This T cell receptor (beta chain) was captured in a study of vaccination effects on CD4 cells after COVID-19. Study conclusions and caveats: Healthy vaccinees showed cross-reactivity with common cold coronaviruses in only 1 of 255 vaccine-induced clones.

TCRdb's copy holds only in-frame clones and misses some; the assay was immunoSEQ multiplex PCR. The table shows some 20,000 clones, with around two thirds occurring only once. ViraFEST assay sequencing came after antigen-specific CD4+ T cells were expanded with viral peptide pools. CD4+ T cells were isolated after approximately 10 days of culture. Regarding this clone: Its specificity is unknown.

The material sequenced was CD4+ T cells from PBMCs cultured with HCoV-229E spike peptides, taken before COVID-19 vaccination. This receptor was obtained from a human donor who received a COVID-19 vaccine.

CDR3 sequence: CASSGNRAGANVLTF. CDR3 in DNA: TGTGCCAGCAGCGGAAACAGGGCTGGGGCCAACGTCCTGACTTTC. The chain joins TRBV6-5 to TRBJ2-6; possibly TRBD1 for D (6 bases). V gave up 6 bases and J gave up 2 bases, with 11 bases separating them. Germline V gene sequence: CDR1 MNHEY, CDR2 SVGAGI. The CDR3 extends over 15 amino acids.